This T cell receptor beta chain is from a study of identical twins. Germline V lookup: CDR1 MGHRA, CDR2 YSYEKL. V was clipped by 4 bases and J by 4 bases, with 17 bases between them. This CDR3 comprises 15 residues. TCRdb recomputed calls from the 5' RACE reads with MiXCR, one row per CDR3 protein. The sample includes 550,000 to 700,000 distinct CDR3 sequences, about 20% seen only once; the top ten take more than 4%. Healthy Caucasian donors formed the entire cohort. These sequences were also reported in another study, on T cells expressing NK-cell markers. That paper notes: The study sequenced eight donors, seven HCMV-seropositive and one seronegative. These clonotypes, the leaders elsewhere, also led the CD3+CD56-NKG2C+ fraction in several donors.

The chain recombines TRBV4-1 with TRBJ2-7; D might be TRBD1 (8 bases). This clonotype was obtained from a woman aged 18-29 years in good health. Sequencing was performed on PBMCs. The CDR3 DNA sequence: TGCGCCAGCAGCCTGAAGACAGGGGACTATTACGAGCAGTACTTC. It specifies CASSLKTGDYYEQYF.